This TCR beta chain was sequenced in a study of a mutant IDH1 vaccine in newly diagnosed glioma. Whole-study context: The study started vaccination 4-6 weeks after radiotherapy alone, or with temozolomide cycles.

Notes on this clone: The antigen is not known.

Libraries were prepared by immunoSEQ multiplex PCR; TCRdb keeps only in-frame clonotypes and omits some of them. Found here are tens of thousands of clones, about four fifths of them singletons; the top ten hold under 6%. Trimming removed 5 bases from V and 5 bases from J; junction bases left unmatched: 10. Germline V lookup: CDR1 SNHLY, CDR2 FYNNEI. The CDR3 totals 16 residues. Time point: week 35, safety follow-up. Doses comprised 300 ug of mutant IDH1 20-mer peptide each, plus topical imiquimod. This sequence originates from a man aged 35-49 years with glioma. Sample: PBMCs, taken from a glioma patient whose treatment included an IDH1 peptide vaccine. The V and J genes are TRBV2 and TRBJ1-4, with 8 bases lining up with TRBD1. CDR3 region: CASSPGQVSRNEKLFF. The CDR3 bases are TGTGCCAGCAGTCCGGGACAGGTGTCTAGAAATGAAAAACTGTTTTTT. The entire variable domain, with the rest obtained from reference TRBV2 and TRBJ1-4, is as follows: EPEVTQTPSHQVTQMGQEVILRCVPISNHLYFYWYRQILGQKVEFLVSFYNNEISEKSEIFDDQFSVERPDGSNFTLKIRSTKLEDSAMYFCASSPGQVSRNEKLFFGSGTQLSVL.